Each of the 32 T cell receptor beta chains below was sequenced from the same sample in a study of blood T cell repertoires in COVID-19. Libraries were prepared by immunoSEQ multiplex PCR; TCRdb keeps only in-frame clonotypes and omits some of them. The data hold some 300,000 clones, with 85% to 90% observed a single time. The sample was peripheral blood. The receptor set was obtained from a man between 65 and 79 years old with acute or convalescent COVID-19.

The chain combines TRBV4-2 with TRBJ2-6; D remains ambiguous. This CDR3 contains 17 residues. Germline loops: CDR1 LGHNA, CDR2 YNFKEQ. Trimming removed 1 base from V and 1 base from J, with 11 bases in between. The CDR3 nucleotides read TGTGCCAGCAGCCAAGGGGCTACGAGTTCTGGGGCCAACGTCCTGACTTTC. It encodes CASSQGATSSGANVLTF.

J is TRBJ2-3 and V is TRBV6-4, with TRBD2 matching 14 bases. V shed 2 bases, J shed 0 bases, and the junction held 13 bases outside the gene matches. This CDR3 comprises 21 residues. Germline CDR1 is MRHNA and CDR2 is SNTAGT. CDR3 sequence reads: CASSDPGLAGGNLISTDTQYF. CDR3 coding DNA: TGTGCCAGCAGTGACCCCGGACTAGCGGGGGGCAATCTAATCAGCACAGATACGCAGTATTTT.

The V call is TRBV21-1, the J call TRBJ1-5. TRBV21-1 is classified as a pseudogene. The CDR3 sequence is 14 residues long. The CDR3 DNA sequence: TGTGCCAGCATGGGGGGGAGTAGCAATCAGCCCCAGCATTTT. It encodes CASMGGSSNQPQHF.

The V and J genes are TRBV24-1 and TRBJ2-1; D gene uncertain. V was trimmed by 3 bases and J by 8 bases, leaving 10 bases between them. Germline values: CDR1 KGHDR, CDR2 SFDVKD. The length of the CDR3 is 13 residues. The CDR3 sequence is CATSDPLSYEQFF. The CDR3 region has the DNA TGTGCCACCAGTGATCCCCTCTCCTATGAGCAGTTCTTC.

The J gene is TRBJ2-1, the V gene TRBV9; 10 bases fit TRBD2. Germline-derived CDR1 and CDR2 are SGDLS and YYNGEE. Trimming took 3 bases from V and 4 from J; bases not matched to a gene: 4. The CDR3 contains 15 residues. The CDR3 here is CASSGGSGGYNEQFF. DNA for the CDR3: TGTGCCAGCAGCGGTGGTAGCGGGGGGTACAATGAGCAGTTCTTC.

The rearrangement links TRBV4-3 to TRBJ2-1, with 13 bases that match TRBD2. The length of the CDR3 is 19 residues. Germline V gene data show CDR1 as LGHNA and CDR2 as YSLEER. V shed 2 bases and J 0 bases; nucleotides not matched to a gene: 7. CDR3 residues: CASSQRTSGGASSYNEQFF. The CDR3 bases are TGCGCCAGCAGCCAAAGGACTAGCGGGGGAGCTTCCTCCTACAATGAGCAGTTCTTC.

J is TRBJ2-5 and V is TRBV6-5; D might be TRBD2 (7 bases). The V gene lost 4 bases and the J gene lost 0 bases, with 15 bases spanning the gap. The germline V gene has CDR1 MNHEY and CDR2 SVGAGI. The CDR3 contains 16 residues. The CDR3 DNA reads TGTGCCAGCAGTTCTTTAGGGGGGGAGAACCAAGAGACCCAGTACTTC. This translates into CASSSLGGENQETQYF.

The gene calls are TRBV3-1 (or the pseudogene TRBV3-2) and TRBJ2-1, with D perhaps matching TRBD1 (5 bases). The V and J ends lost 4 bases and 5 bases respectively, with 12 bases between them. Per the germline V gene, CDR1 is LGHDT and CDR2 is YNNKEL (reference sequence). The length of the CDR3 is 14 residues. This CDR3 is CASSPRTTNNEQFF. The CDR3 bases are TGTGCCAGCAGCCCAAGGACAACCAACAATGAGCAGTTCTTC.

The V and J genes are TRBV7-9 and TRBJ2-5, with a tentative D call TRBD2 (5 bases). V lost 5 bases to trimming and J lost 2 bases, with 18 bases between them. This CDR3 spans 16 amino acids. Per the germline V gene, CDR1 is SEHNR and CDR2 is FQNEAQ (reference sequence). As DNA, the CDR3 is TGTGCCAGCAGCATGAACCCCTTCCCGGGGCAAGAGACCCAGTACTTC. It is translated as CASSMNPFPGQETQYF.

This sequence joins TRBV3-1 (or the pseudogene TRBV3-2) and TRBJ2-2; TRBD2 is a possible D gene (5 bases). The CDR3 covers 15 residues. V gave up 6 bases and J gave up 2 bases, with 13 bases separating them. Germline CDR1 LGHDT, CDR2 YNNKEL (reference sequence). The CDR3 coding sequence is TGTGCCAGCAGGTCTACGACGGGAAACACCGGGGAGCTGTTTTTT. Translated, it gives CASRSTTGNTGELFF.

V usage is TRBV28 and J usage is TRBJ2-7; D perhaps matches TRBD2 (6 bases). The CDR3 covers 15 residues. Trimming took off 4 bases at V and 0 bases at J, with 13 bases between the two ends. Per the germline V gene, CDR1 is MDHEN and CDR2 is SYDVKM. The CDR3 DNA follows: TGTGCCAGCAGTTCCTTGACTAGTCGCTCCTACGAGCAGTACTTC. As protein: CASSSLTSRSYEQYF.

This clone was observed a single time. The chain has TRBV7-6 and TRBJ2-5; TRBD2 aligns across 13 bases. Germline loops: CDR1 SGHVS, CDR2 FNYEAQ. V dropped 5 bases and J dropped 0; count of bases not matched to a gene: 9. The CDR3 totals 18 residues. The CDR3 DNA follows: TGTGCCAGCAGCCCTCGGACTAGCGGGGGTTCGTACCAAGAGACCCAGTACTTC. It is translated as CASSPRTSGGSYQETQYF.

This clone was seen a single time. This chain links TRBV7-8 with TRBJ2-3; TRBD2 might be the D (7 bases). The CDR3 runs 16 residues. Trimming took 1 base from V and 0 from J, leaving 11 bases between them. The germline CDR1 and CDR2 sequences are SGHVS and FQNEAQ. CDR3 DNA: TGTGCCAGCAGCTTAGGGGCGGGGGCGAGCACAGATACGCAGTATTTT. It encodes CASSLGAGASTDTQYF.

V is TRBV7-9 and J is TRBJ1-2, with D possibly matching TRBD1 (6 bases). Deletions cut 4 bases from V and 7 bases from J, with 16 bases between. Germline CDR1 is SEHNR and CDR2 is FQNEAQ (reference sequence). The length of the CDR3 is 14 residues. CDR3 sequence: CASSSDFLGGGYTF. The CDR3 region has the DNA TGTGCCAGCAGCTCAGACTTCCTAGGGGGTGGCTACACCTTC. Combining the CDR3 with reference TRBV7-9 and TRBJ1-2 gives the whole variable domain DTGVSQNPRHKITKRGQNVTFRCDPISEHNRLYWYRQTLGQGPEFLTYFQNEAQLEKSRLLSDRFSAERPKGSFSTLEIQRTEQGDSAMYLCASSSDFLGGGYTFGSGTRLTVV.

This chain links TRBV11-2 with TRBJ2-7; tentative D call: TRBD2 (6 bases). The CDR3 has 17 amino acids. V gave up 1 base and J gave up 3 bases, with 19 bases separating them. Germline V lookup: CDR1 SGHAT, CDR2 FQNNGV. CDR3 sequence: CASSLGFGGEGLYEQYF. CDR3 coding DNA: TGTGCCAGCAGCTTAGGATTCGGGGGAGAGGGGCTCTACGAGCAGTACTTC.

This clone appeared once. V and J are TRBV19 and TRBJ2-3, with TRBD1 as a possible D gene (5 bases). V was trimmed by 6 bases and J by 4 bases, leaving 14 bases between them. Germline CDR1 and CDR2: LNHDA and SQIVND (reference sequence). The CDR3 contains 14 residues. The CDR3 sequence: CASSYNPRADTQYF. The CDR3 region has the DNA TGTGCCAGTAGCTATAATCCCAGGGCAGATACGCAGTATTTT.

The V gene is TRBV20-1, the J gene TRBJ1-1, with unresolved D. The CDR3 extends over 11 amino acids. The V gene's germline CDR1 is DFQATT and CDR2 SNEGSKA (reference sequence). Trimming pared 6 bases from V and 5 bases from J, leaving 10 bases between. CDR3: CSALDWTEAFF. The CDR3 nucleotides read TGCAGTGCACTTGATTGGACTGAAGCTTTCTTT.

The V and J genes are TRBV7-2 and TRBJ1-4; tentative D call: TRBD1 (5 bases). Trimming shortened V by 5 bases and J by 8 bases, and 21 bases separated the two germline ends. CDR3 length: 16 amino acids. Per the germline V gene, CDR1 is SGHTA and CDR2 is FQGNSA. DNA for the CDR3: TGTGCCAGCAGCGGAGGGCCCCAGGCGAGGGGAGAAAAACTGTTTTTT. It translates to CASSGGPQARGEKLFF.

This chain joins TRBV15 and TRBJ1-5, with a possible D match to TRBD1 (5 bases). Looked up from germline, CDR1 is LNHNV and CDR2 is YYDKDF (reference sequence). The CDR3 has 15 residues. Trimming stripped 1 base from V and 6 bases from J, with 13 bases between. The CDR3 here is CATSRVEGEGQPQHF. CDR3 bases: TGTGCCACCAGCAGAGTTGAAGGGGAGGGTCAGCCCCAGCATTTT.

The rearrangement joins TRBV14 to TRBJ2-1; D is undetermined. The CDR3 has 15 residues. In germline, CDR1 is SGHDN, CDR2 FVKESK. V gave up 4 bases and J gave up 0 bases, with 10 bases separating them. CDR3 in amino acids: CASSPKLSSYNEQFF. CDR3 nucleotide sequence: TGTGCCAGCAGCCCGAAGTTGAGCTCCTACAATGAGCAGTTCTTC.

As concerns this clone: Other DNA sequences in the sample encode the same CDR3. The genes are TRBV6-2 or TRBV6-3 and TRBJ1-2; TRBD1 is a possible D gene (6 bases). The CDR3 sequence is 12 residues long. Looked up from germline, CDR1 is MNHEY and CDR2 is SVGEGT. The V gene lost 6 bases and the J gene lost 4 bases, with 9 bases spanning the gap. The CDR3, as DNA: TGTGCCAGCAGCCCACAGGGCTATGGCTACACCTTC. Protein: CASSPQGYGYTF.

The rearrangement joins TRBV28 to TRBJ2-1; 14 positions agree with TRBD2. Unmatched junction bases numbered 10, after V lost 6 bases and J lost 6 bases. CDR3 size: 17 residues. Germline assignment: CDR1 MDHEN and CDR2 SYDVKM. The CDR3 protein is CASRRLAGGRSSNEQFF. The DNA of the CDR3 is TGTGCCAGCAGGAGACTAGCGGGAGGGCGGTCGTCCAATGAGCAGTTCTTC.

The J gene is TRBJ1-3, the V gene TRBV7-9, with a weak D call TRBD1 (5 bases). The CDR3 runs to 14 residues. Germline V gene sequence: CDR1 SEHNR, CDR2 FQNEAQ (reference sequence). V lost 8 bases, J lost 0 bases, and 11 bases lay in between. CDR3 in DNA: TGTGCCAGCGGTCAAACAGGCTCTGGAAACACCATATATTTT. This codes for CASGQTGSGNTIYF.

This sequence joins TRBV28 and TRBJ1-5; 8 bases line up with TRBD1. V gave up 6 bases and J gave up 0 bases; unmatched junction bases: 4. There are 15 residues in the CDR3. CDR1 MDHEN and CDR2 SYDVKM come from the germline V gene. The CDR3, as DNA: TGTGCCAGCAGGGGGACAGGAATTAGCAATCAGCCCCAGCATTTT. Protein product: CASRGTGISNQPQHF.

The chain employs TRBV19 and TRBJ1-5; D is perhaps TRBD1 (6 bases). Germline-derived CDR1 and CDR2 are LNHDA and SQIVND (reference sequence). V dropped 6 bases and J dropped 0 bases, with 21 bases sitting between them. The CDR3 loop spans 18 amino acids. This CDR3 is CASSIQVGTPYSNQPQHF. DNA of the CDR3: TGTGCCAGTAGCATTCAAGTCGGGACACCTTATAGCAATCAGCCCCAGCATTTT.

V gene TRBV7-9 combines with J gene TRBJ1-4; tentative D call: TRBD1 (5 bases). The CDR3 is 14 amino acids. In germline, CDR1 is SEHNR, CDR2 FQNEAQ (reference sequence). The V end lost 3 bases, the J end lost 4 bases, and 9 bases lay between the germline ends. As DNA, the CDR3 is TGTGCCAGCAGCTTTGGGGGGGATAATGAAAAACTGTTTTTT. Translating it yields CASSFGGDNEKLFF.

This CDR3 is CASSLVSGNYGYTF. The CDR3, as DNA: TGTGCCAGCAGCTTAGTGTCCGGTAACTATGGCTACACCTTC. V gene TRBV7-9 combines with J gene TRBJ1-2; no clear D. The V and J ends lost 1 base and 1 base respectively, with 7 bases between them. Germline CDR1 SEHNR, CDR2 FQNEAQ (reference sequence). The CDR3 consists of 14 residues. The whole variable domain, filled in from reference TRBV7-9 and TRBJ1-2, reads DTGVSQNPRHKITKRGQNVTFRCDPISEHNRLYWYRQTLGQGPEFLTYFQNEAQLEKSRLLSDRFSAERPKGSFSTLEIQRTEQGDSAMYLCASSLVSGNYGYTFGSGTRLTVV.

The rearrangement joins TRBV21-1 to TRBJ1-1. TRBV21-1 is flagged as a pseudogene. The CDR3 contains 14 residues. CDR3 bases: TGTGCCAGCCCGGGGTGGGGATCGCGCACTGAAGCTTTCTTT. It yields the protein CASPGWGSRTEAFF.

The rearrangement joins TRBV2 to TRBJ2-5; TRBD1 aligns across 8 bases. The germline V gene encodes CDR1 SNHLY and CDR2 FYNNEI. The CDR3 runs 14 residues. V lost 5 bases and J lost 5; bases outside the gene matches: 7. CDR3 nucleotide sequence: TGTGCCAGCAGTACTCGGCAGGGGGCGGAGACCCAGTACTTC. Encoded protein: CASSTRQGAETQYF.

This clone has just one count. The chain is built from TRBV30 and TRBJ2-3; 7 bases agree with TRBD2. Germline lookup yields CDR1 GTSNPN and CDR2 SVGIG (reference sequence). The length of the CDR3 is 14 residues. The trim removed 4 bases at V and 0 bases at J, leaving 4 bases unmatched. Here the CDR3 reads CAWKTSPSTDTQYF. DNA for the CDR3: TGTGCCTGGAAGACTAGCCCTAGCACAGATACGCAGTATTTT.

V and J are TRBV27 and TRBJ2-2; 11 bases are a match to TRBD1. Unmatched junction bases numbered 5, after V lost 4 bases and J lost 7 bases. The germline gives CDR1 MNHEY, CDR2 SMNVEV (reference sequence). The CDR3 is 15 amino acids. The CDR3 region is CASSSGQGVGGELFF. The CDR3 nucleotides are TGTGCCAGCAGTTCGGGACAGGGGGTGGGCGGGGAGCTGTTTTTT.

This rearrangement joins TRBV5-1 to TRBJ2-1, with D perhaps TRBD2 (6 bases). Looked up from germline, CDR1 is SGHRS and CDR2 is YFSETQ. With 6 bases removed from V and 8 bases from J, the gap between germline ends came to 24 bases. The CDR3 totals 16 residues. CDR3 sequence: CASNPDAGLAFYEQFF. The CDR3, as DNA: TGCGCCAGCAACCCCGACGCAGGGCTAGCGTTTTATGAGCAGTTCTTC. The entire variable domain, with the rest obtained from reference TRBV5-1 and TRBJ2-1, is as follows: KAGVTQTPRYLIKTRGQQVTLSCSPISGHRSVSWYQQTPGQGLQFLFEYFSETQRNKGNFPGRFSGRQFSNSRSEMNVSTLELGDSALYLCASNPDAGLAFYEQFFGPGTRLTVL.